This TCR beta chain came from a study of low-dose radiotherapy and immunotherapy resistance in tumors. Comment on this clonotype: A far larger clone is just one base off, so this is likely a read error.

The CDR3 has 14 amino acids. TRAV- and TRBV-specific primers primed first-strand cDNA, covering alpha and beta chains. Amplification, which lasted around 22 PCR cycles, used a constant-region primer and V-primer adapter to amplify TCRs. TCRdb reprocessed the reads with MiXCR, giving one entry per CDR3 protein. This sample has tens of thousands of distinct CDR3 sequences, with around a fifth found just once. The sample's time point: after trial treatment. Treatment in this sample: LDRT plus nivolumab, ipilimumab, low-dose cyclophosphamide and aspirin (RACIN trial). This TCR was sampled from a female donor with ovarian cancer. The rearrangement joins TRBV23-1 to TRBJ2-7; D might be TRBD1 or TRBD2, each matching 5 bases. TRBV23-1 is identified as an open reading frame with a role that is uncertain. Material: PBMCs, obtained after low-dose radiotherapy plus immunotherapy. CDR3 in DNA: TGTGCCAGCAGCCGGGGACGGGGAGACAATGAGCAGTACTTC. This codes for CASSRGRGDNEQYF.